This entry lists 10 T cell receptor beta chains sequenced from one sample in a study of OX40 agonist ivuxolimab in advanced cancers. Only in-frame clones appear in the TCRdb table, and some are missing; sequencing was by immunoSEQ multiplex PCR. Among about 60,000 clones listed, around 83% were seen once. This sample comprised CD4+ or CD8+ T cells sorted from blood, obtained in a trial of the OX40 agonist ivuxolimab. The source is an adult with an advanced solid tumor such as melanoma, head and neck, liver or kidney cancer.

A few counts support this clone. The rearrangement uses TRBV4-2 and TRBJ1-2; D remains unclear. The CDR3 contains 19 residues. In germline, CDR1 is LGHNA, CDR2 YNFKEQ. Trimming removed 2 bases at V and 0 bases at J, with 22 bases between. DNA of the CDR3: TGTGCCAGCAGCCAAATTTTGCCGGTCCGGACGGATGCTAACTATGGCTACACCTTC. Translating gives CASSQILPVRTDANYGYTF.

The genes are TRBV5-1 and TRBJ2-2; 10 bases align to TRBD2. Germline CDR1 and CDR2: SGHRS and YFSETQ. This CDR3 spans 15 amino acids. Losses at the gene ends were 2 bases for V and 3 bases for J; bases not matched to a gene: 1. CDR3 nucleotide sequence: TGCGCCAGCAGCTTTCTAGCGGGGGACACCGGGGAGCTGTTTTTT. It specifies CASSFLAGDTGELFF.

The chain has TRBV6-1 and TRBJ2-6; no firm D call. Deletions cut 7 bases from V and 0 bases from J, with 7 bases between. Germline loops: CDR1 MNHNS, CDR2 SASEGT. The CDR3 loop spans 14 amino acids. DNA of the CDR3: TGTGCCAGCACCGTAACCTCTGGGGCCAACGTCCTGACTTTC. This translates into CASTVTSGANVLTF.

The CDR3 loop is CASSSRPDWANVLTF. CDR3 sequence (DNA): TGTGCCAGCAGCTCCAGGCCCGACTGGGCCAACGTCCTGACTTTC. The gene calls are TRBV5-6 and TRBJ2-6; unclear D gene. V was clipped by 3 bases and J by 5 bases, with 12 bases between them. This CDR3 contains 15 residues. The germline V gene has CDR1 SGHDT and CDR2 YYEEEE.

The chain carries TRBV30 and TRBJ1-2, with a possible D match to TRBD1 (5 bases). V lost 7 bases and J lost 3, with 24 bases in between. The germline V gene has CDR1 GTSNPN and CDR2 SVGIG (reference sequence). CDR3 size: 16 residues. The CDR3 here is CAYPWRGRRTYYGYTF. CDR3 DNA: TGTGCCTACCCGTGGAGGGGAAGGCGGACCTACTATGGCTACACCTTC.

The chain is built from TRBV5-6 and TRBJ2-3; D remains ambiguous. The germline gives CDR1 SGHDT, CDR2 YYEEEE. The ends were cut back, 2 bases at V and 4 bases at J, with 14 bases in the middle. The CDR3 extends over 15 amino acids. CDR3 DNA: TGTGCCAGCAGCTTCGGTTTTAACCTTGCAGATACGCAGTATTTT. Protein: CASSFGFNLADTQYF.

The genes are TRBV5-1 and TRBJ2-7; 7 positions agree with TRBD1. V shed 4 bases, J shed 2 bases, and the junction held 6 bases outside the gene matches. The CDR3 length is 14 residues. CDR1 is SGHRS, CDR2 YFSETQ, per germline. The DNA for the CDR3 is TGCGCCAGCAGCCCGGGACAGAGCACCTACGAGCAGTACTTC. Encoded protein: CASSPGQSTYEQYF.

The rearrangement joins TRBV30 to TRBJ2-6; D unclear. The CDR3 runs 15 residues. V shed 8 bases and J shed 1 base, with 15 bases lying between them. Germline V gene sequence: CDR1 GTSNPN, CDR2 SVGIG (reference sequence). CDR3 coding DNA: TGTGCCCAACGGGCCGGTAGGTCTGGGGCCAACGTCCTGACTTTC. Translating gives CAQRAGRSGANVLTF.

The V gene is TRBV4-3, the J gene TRBJ2-1; a possible D gene is TRBD1 (5 bases). The V gene's germline CDR1 is LGHNA and CDR2 YSLEER. The CDR3 length is 15 residues. V was trimmed by 3 bases and J by 0 bases, leaving 9 bases between them. The CDR3 DNA reads TGCGCCAGCAGCCAGGCAGGGAACTCCTACAATGAGCAGTTCTTC. Translating gives CASSQAGNSYNEQFF.

CDR3 amino acids: CSGRLGSGELFF. The CDR3 bases are TGCAGCGGGCGACTAGGTTCCGGGGAGCTGTTTTTT. The genes are TRBV29-1 and TRBJ2-2, with D possibly TRBD2 on 6 matching bases. The CDR3 loop spans 12 amino acids. Trimming shortened V by 7 bases and J by 6 bases, and 12 bases separated the two germline ends. CDR1 is SQVTM and CDR2 is ANQGSEA in the germline V gene.